These 5 T cell receptor beta chains were sequenced from one sample in a study of pediatric ulcerative colitis. The data were produced by immunoSEQ multiplex PCR, yet TCRdb's version contains in-frame clones alone and is incomplete. The repertoire consists of approximately 17,000 clones, with 80% occurring once and the leading ten covering around 7.6%. Rectal tissue came from one to two pinch biopsies taken at colonoscopy. What was sequenced was gut tissue. These receptors were taken from a boy aged 5-17 years who was a control in a study of pediatric ulcerative colitis.

The chain links TRBV29-1 to TRBJ1-3, with a tentative D call TRBD1 (6 bases). Germline V CDR1 and CDR2: SQVTM, ANQGSEA. The CDR3 covers 14 residues. Trimming removed 2 bases from V and 4 bases from J, with 12 bases in between. The CDR3 sequence is CSVEPDRLGNTIYF. The CDR3 region has the DNA TGCAGCGTTGAACCCGACAGGCTCGGAAACACCATATATTTT.

The CDR3: CASSEERSGYGYTF. The CDR3, as DNA: TGTGCCAGCAGTGAGGAGCGTTCGGGCTATGGCTACACCTTC. The chain carries TRBV2 and TRBJ1-2; D gene ambiguous. V was shortened by 3 bases and J by 4 bases, with 12 bases between the two germline ends. The CDR3 extends over 14 amino acids. Per the germline V gene, CDR1 is SNHLY and CDR2 is FYNNEI.

This clone came up once. CDR3 in amino acids: CASSGDRENSPLHF. DNA of the CDR3: TGTGCCAGCAGTGGGGACAGGGAGAATTCACCCCTCCACTTT. This rearrangement joins TRBV6-1 to TRBJ1-6; 9 nucleotides agree with TRBD1. CDR1 and CDR2 from the germline V gene are MNHNS and SASEGT. The CDR3 is 14 amino acids. V lost 4 bases and J lost 7; bases outside the gene matches: 2.

V gene TRBV7-2 combines with J gene TRBJ1-5; D is ambiguous. The CDR3 consists of 15 residues. V was trimmed by 1 base and J by 4 bases, leaving 11 bases between them. CDR1 is SGHTA, CDR2 FQGNSA, per germline. The CDR3 sequence is CASSLGVGPNQPQHF. The CDR3 nucleotides are TGTGCCAGCAGCTTAGGGGTAGGGCCAAATCAGCCCCAGCATTTT.

J is TRBJ2-2 and V is TRBV5-4; D uncertain. The germline V gene has CDR1 SGHNT and CDR2 YYREEE (reference sequence). This CDR3 has 12 residues. V was cut by 4 bases and J by 6 bases, with 7 bases left in between. This CDR3 reads CASSPWSGELFF. The CDR3 nucleotides read TGTGCCAGCAGCCCCTGGTCCGGGGAGCTGTTTTTT.